Below, one TCR beta chain is given with its context. V trimming: 1 base; J trimming: 2 bases; junction bases outside the gene matches: 4. The CDR3 loop spans 16 amino acids. Per the germline V gene, CDR1 is LGHNA and CDR2 is YSLEER. TCRdb passed the RT-PCR reads through MiXCR, listing each CDR3 protein once. Among around 700,000 distinct CDR3 sequences listed, approximately 14% were seen once. J is TRBJ2-3 and V is TRBV4-3, with 9 bases lining up with TRBD2. The clonotype comes from a female donor in good health, serving as a healthy control. The sequenced sample was memory CD4+ T cells from blood. The CDR3 reads CASSQVAGGYTDTQYF. CDR3 nucleotide sequence: TGCGCCAGCAGCCAAGTTGCGGGAGGGTACACAGATACGCAGTATTTT.